These T cell receptor beta chains were read from a single sample in a study of T cell responses to AZD1222 COVID-19 vaccine. Assay used: immunoSEQ multiplex PCR; TCRdb lists only in-frame clones, some missing. The sample has about 130,000 clones, around 85% seen once. The specimen comprised peripheral blood, sampled 28 days after the second dose of the MenACWY control vaccine. These receptors originate from an adult who received the MenACWY meningococcal vaccine as a control. CDR3s include the opening cysteine and the closing phenylalanine or tryptophan. Each record gives: clone size, J gene, D gene, V gene, CDR3 DNA, CDR3 protein. A D gene is named only where the DNA matches it firmly. Size tells how often a clone was seen (once, few, many) or the class of an expanded clone, and some rows leave it out.

size: .
J: TRBJ1-2
D: TRBD1
V: TRBV6-5
DNA: TGTGCCAGCAGGATAGGGGGCAGAGTATATGGCTACACCTTC
CDR3: CASRIGGRVYGYTF

size: once
J: TRBJ1-2
D: .
V: TRBV19
DNA: TGTGCCAGTAATGGGCAGATTACCACCCCTGGTGGCTACACCTTC
CDR3: CASNGQITTPGGYTF

size: .
J: TRBJ2-3
D: .
V: TRBV5-8
DNA: TGTGCCAGCAGCTTCACTAGAGATACGCAGTATTTT
CDR3: CASSFTRDTQYF

size: .
J: TRBJ1-2
D: TRBD1
V: TRBV29-1
DNA: TGCAGCGTTGAGTGGGGACAGGGGGCATACGGCTACACCTTC
CDR3: CSVEWGQGAYGYTF

size: .
J: TRBJ1-2
D: .
V: TRBV5-6
DNA: TGTGCCAGCAGCGAGAACGACTATGGCTACACCTTC
CDR3: CASSENDYGYTF

size: few
J: TRBJ2-1
D: .
V: TRBV14
DNA: TGTGCCAGCAGCCATTGGGGACCCAGCAATGAGCAGTTCTTC
CDR3: CASSHWGPSNEQFF

size: .
J: TRBJ2-1
D: TRBD2
V: TRBV19
DNA: TGTGCCAGTAGTGGGGGACTAGCGGGAGGTTCACCCTACAATGAGCAGTTCTTC
CDR3: CASSGGLAGGSPYNEQFF

size: .
J: TRBJ1-1
D: TRBD1
V: TRBV4-2
DNA: TGTGCCAGCAGCCAAGGGACAGGACAAGGCACTGAAGCTTTCTTT
CDR3: CASSQGTGQGTEAFF

size: .
J: TRBJ2-7
D: .
V: TRBV16
DNA: TGTGCCAGCAGCCAATCGCGATACGAGCAGTACTTC
CDR3: CASSQSRYEQYF

size: .
J: TRBJ2-1
D: TRBD1
V: TRBV19
DNA: TGTGCCAGTAGTATAGATCACGCCGGGACAGGGCAGTTCTTC
CDR3: CASSIDHAGTGQFF

size: .
J: TRBJ1-1
D: .
V: TRBV28
DNA: TGTGCCAGCAGTGAAGTATCCGGGACATATTCGTTCACTGAAGCTTTCTTT
CDR3: CASSEVSGTYSFTEAFF

size: .
J: TRBJ1-3
D: .
V: TRBV19
DNA: TGTGCCAGTAGTATTTTGGGGGCCTCCGCCTCTGGAAACACCATATATTTT
CDR3: CASSILGASASGNTIYF

size: once
J: TRBJ2-7
D: .
V: TRBV5-4
DNA: TGTGCCAGCAGCTTGGGTCACGGAGGGGGCTCCTACGAGCAGTACTTC
CDR3: CASSLGHGGGSYEQYF

size: once
J: TRBJ1-2
D: TRBD1
V: TRBV5-6
DNA: TGTGCCAGCAGCTTGGGCGGACAGGCCCCCGTGGGTGGCTACACCTTC
CDR3: CASSLGGQAPVGGYTF

size: .
J: TRBJ2-5
D: .
V: TRBV5-1
DNA: TGCGCCAGCAGCTTGCTAGGTAAAGAGACCCAGTACTTC
CDR3: CASSLLGKETQYF

size: .
J: TRBJ2-5
D: .
V: TRBV5-1
DNA: TGCGCCAGCAGCTTGCTGGCTCAAGAGACCCAGTACTTC
CDR3: CASSLLAQETQYF

size: .
J: TRBJ1-2
D: .
V: TRBV4-2
DNA: TGTGCCAGCAGCCAAGAGTCAAACCAGGTTTTCTATGGCTACACCTTC
CDR3: CASSQESNQVFYGYTF

size: few
J: TRBJ1-1
D: .
V: TRBV18
DNA: TGTGCCAGCTCACCACCTTCCGGGGGGAGTACTGAAGCTTTCTTT
CDR3: CASSPPSGGSTEAFF

size: .
J: TRBJ1-1
D: .
V: TRBV28
DNA: TGTGCCAGCACTATGGTAGGGAACACTGAAGCTTTCTTT
CDR3: CASTMVGNTEAFF

size: few
J: TRBJ1-3
D: TRBD1
V: TRBV7-9
DNA: TGTGCCAGCAGCCCCGGACCGGGACAGGGGAGCGGGACCATATATTTT
CDR3: CASSPGPGQGSGTIYF

size: .
J: TRBJ1-3
D: .
V: TRBV6-5
DNA: TGTGCCAGCAGTCAGCAGGGTGCACACACCATATATTTT
CDR3: CASSQQGAHTIYF

size: .
J: TRBJ2-3
D: TRBD2
V: TRBV7-6
DNA: TGTGCCAGCAGCTTAGAAGGTAGCGGGAGCGTGGGCACAGATACGCAGTATTTT
CDR3: CASSLEGSGSVGTDTQYF

size: .
J: TRBJ2-1
D: TRBD2
V: TRBV25-1
DNA: TGTGCCAGCAGTGACGGACTAGCGGGAGGGCAGAGCCATGAGCAGTTCTTC
CDR3: CASSDGLAGGQSHEQFF

size: .
J: TRBJ2-5
D: .
V: TRBV12-3/TRBV12-4
DNA: TGTGCCAGCAGTTTACAGGGCAGAGAGACCCAGTACTTC
CDR3: CASSLQGRETQYF

size: .
J: TRBJ1-2
D: .
V: TRBV5-1
DNA: TGCGCCAGCAGCCGTAATACTAACTATGGCTACACCTTC
CDR3: CASSRNTNYGYTF

size: .
J: TRBJ2-3
D: .
V: TRBV15
DNA: TGTGCCACCAGCACGGCCTGGGCAGGGAGGAGGGCAGATACGCAGTATTTT
CDR3: CATSTAWAGRRADTQYF

size: .
J: TRBJ1-2
D: .
V: TRBV18
DNA: TGTGCCAGCTCACCACTCGGACACCCTACATATGGCTACACCTTC
CDR3: CASSPLGHPTYGYTF

size: .
J: TRBJ1-6
D: .
V: TRBV11-2
DNA: TGTGCCAGCAAGCACAGCCTAAATAATTCACCCCTCCACTTT
CDR3: CASKHSLNNSPLHF

size: .
J: TRBJ2-7
D: .
V: TRBV2
DNA: TGTGCCAGCAGTGAAGCCTTAACAGGGCGGGAGCAGTACTTC
CDR3: CASSEALTGREQYF

size: .
J: TRBJ2-1
D: TRBD1
V: TRBV29-1
DNA: TGCAGCGTTGAAGATCGGGACAGGGGTGTCTACAATGAGCAGTTCTTC
CDR3: CSVEDRDRGVYNEQFF

size: .
J: TRBJ2-7
D: .
V: TRBV11-2
DNA: TGTGCCAGCAGCTCGACACACTACGAGCAGTACTTC
CDR3: CASSSTHYEQYF

size: .
J: TRBJ2-5
D: .
V: TRBV4-3
DNA: TGCGCCAGCAGCCAAGATGGGTTCGGGACCCAGTACTTC
CDR3: CASSQDGFGTQYF

size: few
J: TRBJ1-3
D: .
V: TRBV6-5
DNA: TGTGCCATCCTACAAGGGCAGGGAAACACCATATATTTT
CDR3: CAILQGQGNTIYF

size: once
J: TRBJ2-7
D: .
V: TRBV9
DNA: TGTGCCAGCAGCGTAGCGGCGGACTTCTCCTACGAGCAGTACTTC
CDR3: CASSVAADFSYEQYF

size: .
J: TRBJ1-3
D: .
V: TRBV6-6
DNA: TGTGCCAGCAGCCTAGGTCTGTCTGGAAACACCATATATTTT
CDR3: CASSLGLSGNTIYF

size: .
J: TRBJ1-2
D: .
V: TRBV5-5
DNA: TGTGCCAGCAGCGAGGACATCGGGGATCGTGGCTACACCTTC
CDR3: CASSEDIGDRGYTF

size: .
J: TRBJ1-1
D: .
V: TRBV7-8
DNA: TGTGCCAGCAGCCCGGCCACACTGAACACTGAAGCTTTCTTT
CDR3: CASSPATLNTEAFF

size: .
J: TRBJ2-3
D: .
V: TRBV25-1
DNA: TGTGCCACCCGTTTGAAGACCGTCGATACGCAGTATTTT
CDR3: CATRLKTVDTQYF

size: .
J: TRBJ1-2
D: .
V: TRBV21-1
DNA: TGTGCCAGCAGCAACGGCAGGGGTGCTCATGGCTACACCTTC
CDR3: CASSNGRGAHGYTF

size: .
J: TRBJ2-7
D: TRBD1
V: TRBV11-3
DNA: TGTGCCAGCAGCTGGACAGGGGCCGGCTACGAGCAGTACTTC
CDR3: CASSWTGAGYEQYF

size: once
J: TRBJ2-7
D: .
V: TRBV7-8
DNA: TGTGCCAGCAGCCTCGGCACCCTGGGGGGCGAGCAGTACTTC
CDR3: CASSLGTLGGEQYF